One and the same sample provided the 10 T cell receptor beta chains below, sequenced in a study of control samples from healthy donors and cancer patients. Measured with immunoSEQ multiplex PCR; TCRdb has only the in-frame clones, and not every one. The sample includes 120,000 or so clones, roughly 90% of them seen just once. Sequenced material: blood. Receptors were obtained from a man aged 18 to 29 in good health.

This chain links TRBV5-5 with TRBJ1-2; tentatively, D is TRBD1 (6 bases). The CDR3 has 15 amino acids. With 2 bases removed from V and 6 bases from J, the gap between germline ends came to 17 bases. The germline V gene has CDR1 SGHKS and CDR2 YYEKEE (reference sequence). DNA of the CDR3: TGTGCCAGCAGCTTCCTACAGGGAGGGGATGATGGCTACACCTTC. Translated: CASSFLQGGDDGYTF.

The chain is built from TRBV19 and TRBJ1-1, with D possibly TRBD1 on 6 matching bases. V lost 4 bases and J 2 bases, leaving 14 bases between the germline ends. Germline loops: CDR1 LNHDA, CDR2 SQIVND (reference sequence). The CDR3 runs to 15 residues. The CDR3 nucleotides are TGTGCCAGTAGTACCCCACGGACAGTAAACACTGAAGCTTTCTTT. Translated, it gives CASSTPRTVNTEAFF.

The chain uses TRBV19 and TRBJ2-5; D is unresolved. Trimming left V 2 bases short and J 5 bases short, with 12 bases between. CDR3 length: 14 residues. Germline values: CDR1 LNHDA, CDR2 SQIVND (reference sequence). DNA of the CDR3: TGTGCCAGTAGTATATCTACCGGTGGTGAGACCCAGTACTTC. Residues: CASSISTGGETQYF.

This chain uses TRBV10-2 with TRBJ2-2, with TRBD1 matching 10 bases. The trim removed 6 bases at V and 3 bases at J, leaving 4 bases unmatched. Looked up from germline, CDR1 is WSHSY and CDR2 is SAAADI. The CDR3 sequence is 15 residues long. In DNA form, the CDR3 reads TGCGCCAGCAGGAGACAGGGGGCGGACACCGGGGAGCTGTTTTTT. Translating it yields CASRRQGADTGELFF.

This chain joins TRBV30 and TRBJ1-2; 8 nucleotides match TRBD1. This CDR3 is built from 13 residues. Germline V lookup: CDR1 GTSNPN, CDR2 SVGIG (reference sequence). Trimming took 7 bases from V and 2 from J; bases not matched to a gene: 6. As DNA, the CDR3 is TGTGCCTCCCTAACAGGGGGGAACTATGGCTACACCTTC. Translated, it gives CASLTGGNYGYTF.

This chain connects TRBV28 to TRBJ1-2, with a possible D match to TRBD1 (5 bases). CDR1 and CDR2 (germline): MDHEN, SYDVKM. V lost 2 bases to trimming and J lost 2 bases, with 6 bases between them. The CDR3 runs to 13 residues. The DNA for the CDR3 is TGTGCCAGCAGTTTAGGGGGGAACTATGGCTACACCTTC. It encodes CASSLGGNYGYTF.

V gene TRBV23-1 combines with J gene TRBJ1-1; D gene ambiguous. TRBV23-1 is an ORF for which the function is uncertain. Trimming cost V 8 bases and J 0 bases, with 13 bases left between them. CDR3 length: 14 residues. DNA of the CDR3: TGCGCCAGCGGAAAACCGGCCATGAACACTGAAGCTTTCTTT. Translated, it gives CASGKPAMNTEAFF.

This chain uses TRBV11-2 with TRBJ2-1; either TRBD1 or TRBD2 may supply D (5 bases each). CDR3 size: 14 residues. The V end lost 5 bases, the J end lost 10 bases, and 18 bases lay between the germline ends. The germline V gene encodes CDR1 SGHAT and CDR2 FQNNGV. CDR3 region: CASSPLGTRTEQFF. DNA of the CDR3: TGTGCCAGCAGCCCCCTAGGGACCAGAACAGAGCAGTTCTTC.

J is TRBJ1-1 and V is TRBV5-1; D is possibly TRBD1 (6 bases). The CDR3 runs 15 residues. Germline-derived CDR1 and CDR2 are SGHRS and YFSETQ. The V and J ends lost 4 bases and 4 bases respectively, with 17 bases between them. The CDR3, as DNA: TGCGCCAGCAGCACCCACGACAGGCTGGCCACTGAAGCTTTCTTT. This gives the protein CASSTHDRLATEAFF.

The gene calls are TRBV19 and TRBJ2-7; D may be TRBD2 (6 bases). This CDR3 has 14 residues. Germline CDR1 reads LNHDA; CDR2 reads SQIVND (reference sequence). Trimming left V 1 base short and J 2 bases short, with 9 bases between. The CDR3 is CASSIVAEAYEQYF. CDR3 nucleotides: TGTGCCAGTAGTATAGTAGCGGAGGCCTACGAGCAGTACTTC.